What follows are 25 T cell receptor beta chains derived from one specimen sequenced in a study of cytomegalovirus exposure and HLA in healthy donors. The study ran its PCR with 60 Vbeta and 13 Jbeta primers. Libraries were prepared by immunoSEQ multiplex PCR; TCRdb keeps only in-frame clonotypes and omits some of them. The sample has more than 100,000 clones, roughly 65% seen once. Input material: PBMCs. Receptors originate from a man in his forties in good health and CMV-seropositive.

The chain recombines TRBV19 with TRBJ2-7; 8 bases are shared with TRBD1. V trimming: 6 bases; J trimming: 4 bases; junction bases outside the gene matches: 5. This CDR3 is built from 13 residues. The germline V gene has CDR1 LNHDA and CDR2 SQIVND (reference sequence). CDR3 coding DNA: TGTGCCAGTAGGCTAGACAGGGGATACGAGCAGTACTTC. Protein: CASRLDRGYEQYF.

The rearrangement uses TRBV10-2 and TRBJ2-7; 10 positions match TRBD2. Germline trimming cut 3 bases from V and 0 bases from J; bases unmatched to any gene: 5. Germline CDR1 WSHSY, CDR2 SAAADI. The CDR3 is 16 amino acids. As DNA, the CDR3 is TGCGCCAGCAGTGATATCCTAGCGGGAGACTCCTACGAGCAGTACTTC. Its protein is CASSDILAGDSYEQYF.

This clone was observed a handful of times. This chain links TRBV5-4 with TRBJ1-4; 7 bases are a match to TRBD1. CDR1 is SGHNT, CDR2 YYREEE, per germline (reference sequence). The CDR3 length is 13 residues. V lost 4 bases and J lost 8; bases outside the gene matches: 5. The CDR3 DNA reads TGTGCCAGCAGCCCAGGGGGATACGAAAAACTGTTTTTT. Protein product: CASSPGGYEKLFF. The entire variable domain, with the rest obtained from reference TRBV5-4 and TRBJ1-4, is as follows: ETGVTQSPTHLIKTRGQQVTLRCSSQSGHNTVSWYQQALGQGPQFIFQYYREEENGRGNFPPRFSGLQFPNYSSELNVNALELDDSALYLCASSPGGYEKLFFGSGTQLSVL.

This clone was recorded once. The chain joins TRBV18 to TRBJ2-3; D is perhaps TRBD2 (6 bases). CDR1 is KGHSH and CDR2 is LQKENI in the germline V gene. V was clipped by 3 bases and J by 2 bases, with 12 bases between them. This CDR3 has 15 residues. The DNA for the CDR3 is TGTGCCAGCTCACCCAACCGGGACTCCACAGATACGCAGTATTTT. It yields the protein CASSPNRDSTDTQYF.

The rearrangement uses TRBV7-7 and TRBJ2-2; perhaps TRBD2 as D (6 bases). The CDR3 contains 14 residues. V lost 6 bases, J lost 2 bases, and 10 bases lay in between. The germline V gene encodes CDR1 SSHAT and CDR2 FNYEAQ (reference sequence). The CDR3, as DNA: TGTGCCAGCAGGTTGGGGGGAAACACCGGGGAGCTGTTTTTT. It codes for CASRLGGNTGELFF.

The rearrangement links TRBV19 to TRBJ1-3; D unclear. Per germline, CDR1 LNHDA and CDR2 SQIVND (reference sequence). V was cut by 0 bases and J by 2 bases, with 8 bases left in between. The CDR3 length is 15 residues. The CDR3 DNA reads TGTGCCAGTAGTATAGATCCAGGTCCTGGAAACACCATATATTTT. It specifies CASSIDPGPGNTIYF.

The chain employs TRBV5-8 and TRBJ1-1; tentatively, D is TRBD1 (5 bases). The V end was cut by 9 bases, the J end by 4 bases, with 7 bases between. The CDR3 spans 10 residues. Germline-derived CDR1 and CDR2 are SGHTS and YDEGEE. This chain's CDR3 is CATDSTEAFF. The CDR3 DNA is TGTGCCACCGACAGCACTGAAGCTTTCTTT.

V gene TRBV6-1 combines with J gene TRBJ1-2; D not certain. The length of the CDR3 is 15 residues. Germline CDR1 is MNHNS and CDR2 is SASEGT. Deletions cut 2 bases from V and 1 base from J, with 11 bases between. CDR3 residues: CASSESPGGNYGYTF. The CDR3 region has the DNA TGTGCCAGCAGTGAAAGTCCCGGTGGTAACTATGGCTACACCTTC.

This clone was found once. The chain is built from TRBV5-1 and TRBJ2-3; D is unclear. Trimming cost V 4 bases and J 2 bases, with 14 bases left between them. The germline CDR1 and CDR2 sequences are SGHRS and YFSETQ. There are 15 residues in the CDR3. The CDR3 DNA reads as TGCGCCAGCAGCCCCGTTGCGTCCCACACAGATACGCAGTATTTT. Translation gives CASSPVASHTDTQYF. Combining the CDR3 with reference TRBV5-1 and TRBJ2-3 gives the whole variable domain KAGVTQTPRYLIKTRGQQVTLSCSPISGHRSVSWYQQTPGQGLQFLFEYFSETQRNKGNFPGRFSGRQFSNSRSEMNVSTLELGDSALYLCASSPVASHTDTQYFGPGTRLTVL.

This clone was counted at least ten times. This chain links TRBV11-2 with TRBJ2-6; D gene ambiguous. The CDR3 length is 13 residues. V gave up 2 bases and J gave up 6 bases, with 5 bases separating them. Germline V CDR1 and CDR2: SGHAT, FQNNGV. The CDR3 DNA sequence: TGTGCCAGCAGCTTATGGCAGGCCAACGTCCTGACTTTC. Its translation: CASSLWQANVLTF.

This chain links TRBV11-2 with TRBJ2-1; 8 positions match TRBD2. Germline-derived CDR1 and CDR2 are SGHAT and FQNNGV. Trimming took 1 base from V and 7 from J; bases not matched to a gene: 3. CDR3 length equals 14 residues. CDR3 nucleotide sequence: TGTGCCAGCAGCTTAGGCGGGGGGTGGAATGAGCAGTTCTTC. Translation gives CASSLGGGWNEQFF.

The chain carries TRBV14 and TRBJ1-2; 7 bases agree with TRBD1. The CDR3 has 15 amino acids. Unmatched junction bases numbered 10, after V lost 8 bases and J lost 1 base. The germline CDR1 and CDR2 sequences are SGHDN and FVKESK. For the CDR3, the DNA is TGTGCCAGCCGGCCACAGGGACAGTTTAACTATGGCTACACCTTC. Its translation: CASRPQGQFNYGYTF.

This clone was counted a few times. This sequence joins TRBV6-5 and TRBJ2-3; 10 bases align to TRBD2. CDR1 MNHEY and CDR2 SVGAGI come from the germline V gene. With V trimmed by 6 bases and J by 6 bases, 3 bases remained unmatched. This CDR3 has 13 amino acids. CDR3 sequence: CASSPTSGDTQYF. The CDR3 bases are TGTGCCAGCAGCCCGACTAGCGGGGATACGCAGTATTTT.

Here the CDR3 reads CASSLALSRTDTQYF. The CDR3 DNA reads TGTGCCAGCAGCTTAGCGCTTAGTCGGACAGATACGCAGTATTTT. The rearrangement links TRBV7-9 to TRBJ2-3; D uncertain. Trimming shortened V by 0 bases and J by 3 bases, and 10 bases separated the two germline ends. CDR1 is SEHNR, CDR2 FQNEAQ, per germline (reference sequence). The CDR3 is 15 residues long.

V gene TRBV7-8 combines with J gene TRBJ1-1; TRBD1 might be the D (6 bases). This CDR3 comprises 18 residues. CDR1 and CDR2 (germline): SGHVS, FQNEAQ. V was clipped by 5 bases and J by 4 bases, with 26 bases between them. The CDR3 here is CASSTRRGGPEGGTEAFF. Written as DNA, the CDR3 is TGTGCCAGCAGCACCCGTAGGGGGGGCCCCGAGGGCGGCACTGAAGCTTTCTTT.

J is TRBJ2-1 and V is TRBV6-5; TRBD1 aligns across 7 bases. Germline V gene lookup returns CDR1 MNHEY and CDR2 SVGAGI. The V and J ends lost 5 bases and 0 bases, in that order; junction bases with no gene match: 4. This CDR3 spans 15 amino acids. CDR3 nucleotides: TGTGCCAGCAGTACCAACAGGGGCTCCTACAATGAGCAGTTCTTC. Amino acids: CASSTNRGSYNEQFF.

This clone has a handful of counts. This rearrangement joins TRBV28 to TRBJ2-3; a possible D gene is TRBD1 (6 bases). This CDR3 contains 14 residues. The V and J ends lost 4 bases and 0 bases respectively, with 8 bases between them. Germline V CDR1 and CDR2: MDHEN, SYDVKM. CDR3 coding DNA: TGTGCCAGCAGTTCGGGACATAGCACAGATACGCAGTATTTT. Its translation is CASSSGHSTDTQYF.

DNA for the CDR3: TGCGCCAGCAGCCTTCTGGACAGGGTGAATAACTATGGCTACACCTTC. Translating it yields CASSLLDRVNNYGYTF. The V call is TRBV4-1, the J call TRBJ1-2; 8 bases map to TRBD1. This CDR3 comprises 16 residues. Germline loops: CDR1 MGHRA, CDR2 YSYEKL. V shed 4 bases and J 1 base; nucleotides not matched to a gene: 8.

This rearrangement joins TRBV28 to TRBJ2-7; 13 nucleotides line up with TRBD2. From germline, CDR1 is MDHEN and CDR2 SYDVKM. The trim removed 6 bases at V and 2 bases at J, leaving 4 bases unmatched. The CDR3 extends over 15 amino acids. The DNA of the CDR3 is TGTGCCAGCAGAGTTACTAGCGGGAGGGCCTACGAGCAGTACTTC. Translation gives CASRVTSGRAYEQYF.

CDR3 DNA sequence: TGTGCCAGCAGCTTCACCCCAGGGCAATACGAGCAGTACTTC. This sequence encodes CASSFTPGQYEQYF. The chain employs TRBV7-2 and TRBJ2-7; possibly TRBD1 for D (5 bases). The V and J ends lost 3 bases and 4 bases respectively, with 13 bases between them. In germline, CDR1 is SGHTA, CDR2 FQGNSA. This CDR3 is built from 14 residues.

This clone was seen once. The rearrangement links TRBV5-8 to TRBJ1-2; weak D call: TRBD1 (5 bases). The germline CDR1 and CDR2 sequences are SGHTS and YDEGEE. Trimming left V 2 bases short and J 6 bases short, with 11 bases between. The CDR3 extends over 13 amino acids. Here the CDR3 reads CASSLRGAHGYTF. The CDR3 region has the DNA TGTGCCAGCAGCTTAAGGGGTGCTCATGGCTACACCTTC.

The rearrangement links TRBV30 to TRBJ2-5; the D gene is possibly TRBD1 (6 bases). Germline CDR1 and CDR2: GTSNPN and SVGIG (reference sequence). The CDR3 spans 14 residues. V lost 0 bases and J 11 bases, leaving 19 bases between the germline ends. The CDR3 reads CAWSVTWGRGEQYF. CDR3 DNA sequence: TGTGCCTGGAGTGTAACCTGGGGCAGGGGTGAGCAGTACTTC.

This chain connects TRBV29-1 to TRBJ2-7; 7 bases align to TRBD1. J lost 4 bases, V lost 7 bases, and 7 bases had no gene match. The CDR3 loop spans 12 amino acids. Germline V lookup: CDR1 SQVTM, CDR2 ANQGSEA. CDR3 DNA sequence: TGCAGCGCCCGACAGGGTCGGTACGAGCAGTACTTC. It codes for CSARQGRYEQYF.

The V gene is TRBV21-1, the J gene TRBJ2-7; the tabulated D call, TRBD2, remains unverified against the DNA. TRBV21-1 constitutes a pseudogene. This CDR3 region has 12 residues. The CDR3 spells CARGGIVYEQYF. CDR3 DNA sequence: TGTGCCAGGGGAGGGATCGTCTACGAGCAGTACTTC.

This sequence joins TRBV29-1 and TRBJ2-5, with 12 bases matching TRBD2. Trimming removed 4 bases from V and 5 bases from J; junction bases left unmatched: 5. The CDR3 has 14 residues. Germline CDR1 is SQVTM and CDR2 is ANQGSEA. The CDR3 nucleotides are TGCAGCGTTGCGACTAGCGGGGGTATGGAGACCCAGTACTTC. This encodes CSVATSGGMETQYF.